The sample holds a few counts of the clone carrying this T cell receptor beta chain. Its matching antigen is unknown. This specimen comes from a study of CD8 T cells in ankylosing spondylitis. Study observations and caveats: In synovial fluid and blood from reactive arthritis, some motif variants were previously reported. There was a TCR beta motif, made of several highly homologous variants, that appeared characteristic of ankylosing spondylitis blood.

By quantitative 5'-RACE with molecular barcodes, the TCR beta libraries were made. TCRdb reprocessed the 5' RACE reads via MiXCR and lists one record per CDR3 protein. Counted here are about 250,000 distinct CDR3 sequences, over 30% occurring once; the ten biggest clones make up around 4.4%. The CDR3 loop spans 13 amino acids. Germline lookup yields CDR1 DFQATT and CDR2 SNEGSKA (reference sequence). The J segment lost 7 bases and the V segment lost 3 bases, leaving 6 bases of the junction unmatched. The specimen sequenced was blood, either unsorted or a sorted T cell fraction (not recorded which). The receptor was derived from a male donor with ankylosing spondylitis or in good health (not recorded which). The chain couples TRBV20-1 to TRBJ2-4, with 7 bases lining up with TRBD1. In nucleotides, the CDR3 is TGCAGTGCTAGGGGGGACAGCCCGAACATTCAGTACTTC. Its translation is CSARGDSPNIQYF.